The 29 T cell receptor beta chains reported below all come from one sample, sequenced in a study of T cell changes during pregnancy in multiple sclerosis. Clones were read by immunoSEQ multiplex PCR, and TCRdb kept only the in-frame ones, dropping some. The table has more than 80,000 clones, 80% to 95% seen once; the top ten hold approximately 1.5%. The sample consisted of peripheral blood, taken after pregnancy. These receptors originate from a female donor with multiple sclerosis, enrolled in a pregnancy study.

The gene calls are TRBV11-2 and TRBJ2-1; 7 positions agree with TRBD2. V was pared by 1 base and J by 8 bases, with 5 bases of the junction left unmatched. Germline V gives CDR1 SGHAT, CDR2 FQNNGV. This CDR3 is built from 14 residues. CDR3 amino acids: CASSLGRGSDEQFF. The CDR3 DNA is TGTGCCAGCAGCTTAGGGCGGGGGTCGGATGAGCAGTTCTTC. The variable domain in full, with the rest retrieved from reference TRBV11-2 and TRBJ2-1, is EAGVAQSPRYKIIEKRQSVAFWCNPISGHATLYWYQQILGQGPKLLIQFQNNGVVDDSQLPKDRFSAERLKGVDSTLKIQPAKLEDSAVYLCASSLGRGSDEQFFGPGTRLTVL.

This clone has only one observation. V gene TRBV18 combines with J gene TRBJ1-2, with TRBD1 identical over 8 bases. Germline-derived CDR1 and CDR2 are KGHSH and LQKENI. This CDR3 spans 17 amino acids. Losses at the gene ends were 8 bases for V and 0 bases for J; bases not matched to a gene: 14. This CDR3 is CASTPRGQELPNYGYTF. CDR3 coding DNA: TGTGCCAGCACCCCCCGGGGACAGGAGCTCCCTAACTATGGCTACACCTTC.

This clone was observed a handful of times. This chain uses TRBV7-2 with TRBJ2-2, with D maybe TRBD2 (5 bases). Germline CDR1 and CDR2: SGHTA and FQGNSA. The CDR3 has 13 residues. V was shortened by 5 bases and J by 4 bases, with 8 bases between the two germline ends. The CDR3 here is CASSLRGTGELFF. The CDR3 DNA follows: TGTGCCAGCAGCCTCCGGGGCACCGGGGAGCTGTTTTTT.

The chain employs TRBV27 and TRBJ1-2, with D perhaps TRBD1 (5 bases). Trimming took off 1 base at V and 5 bases at J, with 14 bases between the two ends. CDR3 size: 15 residues. Germline V gene lookup returns CDR1 MNHEY and CDR2 SMNVEV (reference sequence). Written as DNA, the CDR3 is TGTGCCAGCAGTTTATTTCCAGGGTCGGGTTATGGCTACACCTTC. As protein: CASSLFPGSGYGYTF.

The V and J genes are TRBV4-1 and TRBJ1-5, with TRBD1 matching 7 bases. Germline V gene sequence: CDR1 MGHRA, CDR2 YSYEKL. CDR3 length: 14 residues. V shed 6 bases and J 2 bases; nucleotides not matched to a gene: 4. The CDR3 DNA follows: TGCGCCAGCAGTCCAGGGGGGCGCAATCAGCCCCAGCATTTT. Translated, it gives CASSPGGRNQPQHF.

This sequence joins TRBV2 and TRBJ2-1; possibly TRBD1 for D (5 bases). This CDR3 is 13 amino acids long. The germline V gene has CDR1 SNHLY and CDR2 FYNNEI. Trimming took 5 bases from V and 6 from J, leaving 11 bases between them. The CDR3 region is CASSSRVVNEQFF. The CDR3 DNA follows: TGTGCCAGCAGTTCCAGGGTAGTCAATGAGCAGTTCTTC.

The chain uses TRBV5-1 and TRBJ2-7; TRBD2 agrees at 7 bases. Germline CDR1 and CDR2: SGHRS and YFSETQ. This CDR3 spans 15 amino acids. Trimming took 4 bases from V and 7 from J; bases not matched to a gene: 14. CDR3 sequence reads: CASSIERGGQREQYF. In nucleotides, the CDR3 is TGCGCCAGCAGCATCGAGCGGGGAGGGCAGAGGGAGCAGTACTTC.

V gene TRBV9 combines with J gene TRBJ2-5, with D perhaps matching TRBD2 (6 bases). V lost 4 bases, J lost 7 bases, and 20 bases lay in between. This CDR3 is 15 amino acids long. CDR1 is SGDLS, CDR2 YYNGEE, per germline. The CDR3 loop reads CASSPERLVGGTQYF. As DNA, the CDR3 is TGTGCCAGCAGCCCCGAGCGGTTGGTCGGGGGGACCCAGTACTTC.

This chain uses TRBV10-2 with TRBJ2-2; tentative D call: TRBD2 (5 bases). CDR1 is WSHSY, CDR2 SAAADI, per germline. Trimming took 5 bases from V and 6 from J, leaving 13 bases between them. CDR3 length: 14 amino acids. The CDR3 sequence: CASSKTKKSGELFF. The CDR3, as DNA: TGCGCCAGCAGTAAGACTAAGAAGTCCGGGGAGCTGTTTTTT.

The chain is built from TRBV19 and TRBJ1-5; a weak D match, TRBD1 (5 bases). The CDR3 totals 15 residues. Germline lookup yields CDR1 LNHDA and CDR2 SQIVND (reference sequence). V lost 8 bases and J lost 1, with 15 bases in between. The CDR3 nucleotides read TGTGCCAGTGGTCTACCTCAGGGAAGCAATCAGCCCCAGCATTTT. This codes for CASGLPQGSNQPQHF.

The V gene is TRBV30, the J gene TRBJ1-2; a possible D gene is TRBD1 (6 bases). V lost 2 bases and J 3 bases, leaving 10 bases between the germline ends. The CDR3 has 13 residues. Germline CDR1 GTSNPN, CDR2 SVGIG (reference sequence). CDR3: CAWSSQGYYGYTF. The CDR3 DNA sequence: TGTGCCTGGAGTTCACAGGGATACTATGGCTACACCTTC.

This chain uses TRBV28 with TRBJ1-4; D may be TRBD1 (6 bases). Trimming left V 1 base short and J 0 bases short, with 15 bases between. Germline CDR1 is MDHEN and CDR2 is SYDVKM. The CDR3 contains 18 residues. CDR3 nucleotides: TGTGCCAGCAGTTTATCTGTATTGGGGGCTGCAACTAATGAAAAACTGTTTTTT. Translation: CASSLSVLGAATNEKLFF.

The rearrangement links TRBV5-1 to TRBJ1-6, with D possibly TRBD1 on 6 matching bases. From germline, CDR1 is SGHRS and CDR2 YFSETQ. Trimming removed 3 bases from V and 5 bases from J, with 9 bases in between. The CDR3 is made up of 14 amino acids. The CDR3 loop is CASSSQGNNSPLHF. For the CDR3, the DNA is TGCGCCAGCAGCTCACAGGGAAATAATTCACCCCTCCACTTT.

This sequence joins TRBV6-1 and TRBJ1-4; D is possibly TRBD1 (6 bases). Germline V gene data show CDR1 as MNHNS and CDR2 as SASEGT. There are 14 residues in the CDR3. Between the trimmed V and J ends, which lost 3 bases and 3 bases, there was a span of 8 bases. CDR3 residues: CASSDRGPNEKLFF. The CDR3, as DNA: TGTGCCAGCAGTGACAGGGGACCTAATGAAAAACTGTTTTTT.

The chain recombines TRBV20-1 with TRBJ1-4, with D unclear. This CDR3 comprises 11 residues. Trimming left V 6 bases short and J 8 bases short, with 10 bases between. Germline CDR1 and CDR2: DFQATT and SNEGSKA (reference sequence). This CDR3 is CSAVVWEKLFF. As DNA, the CDR3 is TGCAGTGCGGTAGTGTGGGAAAAACTGTTTTTT.

The rearrangement joins TRBV19 to TRBJ1-1, with a weak D call TRBD1 (6 bases). Germline V lookup: CDR1 LNHDA, CDR2 SQIVND (reference sequence). The V gene lost 5 bases and the J gene lost 5 bases, with 18 bases spanning the gap. The CDR3 consists of 15 residues. CDR3 sequence: CASSLVVPRGTEAFF. DNA for the CDR3: TGTGCCAGTAGTCTTGTTGTCCCGAGGGGGACTGAAGCTTTCTTT.

This clone was counted a few times. V usage is TRBV2 and J usage is TRBJ1-5; tentative D call: TRBD1 (6 bases). The germline CDR1 and CDR2 sequences are SNHLY and FYNNEI. The length of the CDR3 is 17 residues. V was trimmed by 2 bases and J by 9 bases, leaving 23 bases between them. As DNA, the CDR3 is TGTGCCAGCAGTGAATTATCCCCCATGACAGGCGATCGGCCCCAGCATTTT. This gives the protein CASSELSPMTGDRPQHF.

The DNA of the CDR3 is TGTGCCAGCAGTCCTAAAGCCCAGGAGAACACTGAAGCTTTCTTT. As protein: CASSPKAQENTEAFF. The chain has TRBV6-5 and TRBJ1-1; D is undetermined. The CDR3 sequence is 15 residues long. The V gene's germline CDR1 is MNHEY and CDR2 SVGAGI. Trimming shortened V by 5 bases and J by 1 base, and 14 bases separated the two germline ends.

The chain links TRBV13 to TRBJ2-5; D uncertain. Germline V gives CDR1 PRHDT, CDR2 FYEKMQ (reference sequence). This CDR3 spans 13 amino acids. Trimming took 4 bases from V and 1 from J, leaving 7 bases between them. CDR3 bases: TGTGCCAGCAGCTGGTCCAGCCAAGAGACCCAGTACTTC. Residues: CASSWSSQETQYF.

V usage is TRBV7-6 and J usage is TRBJ1-5, with TRBD1 as a possible D gene (5 bases). Trimming cost V 5 bases and J 2 bases, with 25 bases left between them. This CDR3 is built from 19 residues. CDR1 SGHVS and CDR2 FNYEAQ come from the germline V gene. CDR3 nucleotides: TGTGCCAGCAGCGCCCGGGCGGGGGGAAGAGGTAGTGGCAATCAGCCCCAGCATTTT. It specifies CASSARAGGRGSGNQPQHF.

Only a few counts were recorded for this clone. The chain employs TRBV16 and TRBJ2-7; a possible D gene is TRBD1 (6 bases). The germline gives CDR1 KGHSY, CDR2 FQNENV. Trimming cost V 6 bases and J 2 bases, with 17 bases left between them. This CDR3 has 15 amino acids. Written as DNA, the CDR3 is TGTGCCAGCAGAAGTTCAGGGGTCCCTCCCTACGAGCAGTACTTC. Translated, it gives CASRSSGVPPYEQYF.

The rearrangement uses TRBV4-1 and TRBJ1-3, with unresolved D. Germline lookup yields CDR1 MGHRA and CDR2 YSYEKL. Trimming cost V 1 base and J 0 bases, with 13 bases left between them. The CDR3 spans 17 residues. This chain's CDR3 is CASSQGAGIHSGNTIYF. The CDR3 nucleotides are TGCGCCAGCAGCCAAGGAGCCGGGATTCACTCTGGAAACACCATATATTTT.

The chain has TRBV11-3 and TRBJ1-4; a weak D match, TRBD1 (6 bases). CDR1 is SGHNT, CDR2 YENEEA, per germline. The CDR3 has 16 residues. The V end was cut by 5 bases, the J end by 0 bases, with 13 bases between. The CDR3 region has the DNA TGTGCCAGCAGCGCCGACCGGACAGCAACTAATGAAAAACTGTTTTTT. It codes for CASSADRTATNEKLFF. The full variable domain, with the rest looked up from reference TRBV11-3 and TRBJ1-4, is EAGVVQSPRYKIIEKKQPVAFWCNPISGHNTLYWYLQNLGQGPELLIRYENEEAVDDSQLPKDRFSAERLKGVDSTLKIQPAELGDSAVYLCASSADRTATNEKLFFGSGTQLSVL.

The V and J genes are TRBV13 and TRBJ2-1; D possibly corresponds to TRBD1 (5 bases). V was cut by 5 bases and J by 10 bases, with 15 bases left in between. The V gene's germline CDR1 is PRHDT and CDR2 FYEKMQ (reference sequence). The length of the CDR3 is 13 residues. The CDR3 sequence is CASSQTATREQFF. CDR3 nucleotides: TGTGCCAGCAGCCAGACAGCGACGCGGGAGCAGTTCTTC.

V is TRBV7-9 and J is TRBJ1-1; no definite D call. Between the trimmed V and J ends, which lost 1 base and 1 base, there was a span of 7 bases. The CDR3 covers 14 residues. Germline CDR1 and CDR2: SEHNR and FQNEAQ (reference sequence). The chain's CDR3 is CASSLDVQNTEAFF. CDR3 in DNA: TGTGCCAGCAGCTTAGATGTACAGAACACTGAAGCTTTCTTT.

The genes are TRBV9 and TRBJ2-1; 9 bases line up with TRBD1. Germline V CDR1 and CDR2: SGDLS, YYNGEE. V trimming: 0 bases; J trimming: 10 bases; junction bases outside the gene matches: 5. The CDR3 has 14 amino acids. The CDR3: CASSVGGTGSEQFF. The CDR3, as DNA: TGTGCCAGCAGCGTAGGTGGGACAGGGAGCGAGCAGTTCTTC.

The V gene is TRBV11-2, the J gene TRBJ2-1; 7 bases agree with TRBD2. Germline V gene data show CDR1 as SGHAT and CDR2 as FQNNGV. V shed 5 bases, J shed 5 bases, and the junction held 9 bases outside the gene matches. This CDR3 region has 15 residues. CDR3: CASSNSGTTNNEQFF. As DNA, the CDR3 is TGTGCCAGCAGCAACTCCGGGACTACAAACAATGAGCAGTTCTTC.

In its sample, this clone was seen a few times. CDR3 loop: CASSYLAGYTEAFF. Here the CDR3 DNA reads TGTGCCAGCAGTTACCTTGCGGGATACACTGAAGCTTTCTTT. This chain uses TRBV6-5 with TRBJ1-1; D is ambiguous. This CDR3 has 14 amino acids. CDR1 MNHEY and CDR2 SVGAGI come from the germline V gene. Trimming stripped 2 bases from V and 3 bases from J, with 10 bases between.

The chain links TRBV7-2 to TRBJ1-2; possibly TRBD1 for D (5 bases). The germline V and J ends were trimmed by 6 bases and 2 bases, with 13 bases remaining between them. The germline CDR1 and CDR2 sequences are SGHTA and FQGNSA. The CDR3 spans 14 residues. The CDR3 here is CASRTGLGNYGYTF. The CDR3 DNA is TGTGCCAGCAGGACGGGACTGGGAAACTATGGCTACACCTTC. Using reference TRBV7-2 and TRBJ1-2 for the parts outside the CDR3, the full variable domain is GAGVSQSPSNKVTEKGKDVELRCDPISGHTALYWYRQSLGQGLEFLIYFQGNSAPDKSGLPSDRFSAERTGGSVSTLTIQRTQQEDSAVYLCASRTGLGNYGYTFGSGTRLTVV.